This T cell receptor (beta chain) was sequenced during a study of control samples from healthy donors and cancer patients. Here immunoSEQ multiplex PCR was the method, and the copy in TCRdb shows in-frame clones only, minus some. The table records roughly 450,000 clones, 90% of them present only once. V was pared by 3 bases and J by 5 bases, with 15 bases of the junction left unmatched. Per the germline V gene, CDR1 is SGHTA and CDR2 is FQGNSA. The CDR3 sequence is 18 residues long. The source of this sequence is a middle-aged man with head and neck cancer. This sequence joins TRBV7-2 and TRBJ2-5, with 10 bases aligning to TRBD2. Sequencing was carried out using PBMCs. The CDR3 protein is CASSFRILSGGESETQYF. In DNA, the CDR3 is TGTGCCAGCAGCTTTCGCATACTAAGCGGGGGGGAGTCGGAGACCCAGTACTTC.